Below, 26 T cell receptor beta chains from the same sample are listed, as sequenced in a study of spatial heterogeneity in lung cancer. Time point defined: sample taken at primary tumor resection. TCRdb independently ran MiXCR on the 5' RACE reads; one entry per CDR3 protein. In the table there are about 15,000 distinct CDR3 sequences, 3.6% of which are singletons. Sequenced here: normal lung tissue next to the tumor, sampled at surgery. These receptors were obtained from a male donor with early-stage non-small cell lung cancer.

This clonotype came up many times. The library was prepared for alpha chains; this beta chain is a stray read, so its frequency means little. This chain uses TRBV6-2 or TRBV6-3 with TRBJ1-5; D perhaps matches TRBD1 (6 bases). The V end was cut by 5 bases, the J end by 1 base, with 24 bases between. Per the germline V gene, CDR1 is MNHEY and CDR2 is SVGEGT. The CDR3 sequence is 19 residues long. The CDR3 is CASSHTEGGRGASNQPQHF. Written as DNA, the CDR3 is TGTGCCAGCAGTCATACGGAGGGAGGTCGGGGGGCGAGCAATCAGCCCCAGCATTTT.

This clonotype was counted a few times. Being off target in a library aimed at alpha chains, this beta chain has a size of little meaning. This rearrangement joins TRBV30 to TRBJ2-7, with TRBD1 matching 8 bases. Germline V lookup: CDR1 GTSNPN, CDR2 SVGIG (reference sequence). The CDR3 is 15 residues long. The junction had 9 bases not matched to a gene; V was cut back by 2 bases and J by 3 bases. Here the CDR3 reads CAWSKYWDRSYEQYF. In nucleotides, the CDR3 is TGTGCCTGGAGTAAGTACTGGGACAGGAGCTACGAGCAGTACTTC.

Comment on this clonotype: Within a library made for alpha chains, this beta chain is off target, and its count is uninformative. The chain employs TRBV30 and TRBJ2-3; D ambiguous. The CDR3 sequence is 11 residues long. Germline values: CDR1 GTSNPN, CDR2 SVGIG (reference sequence). The ends were cut back, 2 bases at V and 3 bases at J, with 3 bases in the middle. CDR3 coding DNA: TGTGCCTGGAGTCGGACAGATACGCAGTATTTT. It yields the protein CAWSRTDTQYF.

This clonotype was seen at least ten times. Since the library was made to target alpha chains, this beta chain is a stray read and its abundance is not meaningful. The V and J genes are TRBV12-3 or TRBV12-4 and TRBJ2-7; a weak D match, TRBD1 (5 bases). Trimming stripped 8 bases from V and 2 bases from J, with 16 bases between. This CDR3 is built from 14 residues. CDR3 coding DNA: TGTGCCAGCGGAGCGTCAGGGTCCCCCTACGAGCAGTACTTC. Translation gives CASGASGSPYEQYF.

By frequency in the sample, this clonotype is medium-sized. With the library built for alpha chains, this beta chain is off target and its frequency is not meaningful. The CDR3 nucleotides read TGTGCCAGCAGCCTGAGGACAGAGACTGAAGCTTTCTTT. The encoded protein is CASSLRTETEAFF. J is TRBJ1-1 and V is TRBV11-2, with D possibly TRBD1 on 6 matching bases. Trimming stripped 5 bases from V and 5 bases from J, with 12 bases between. This CDR3 contains 13 residues. The germline CDR1 and CDR2 sequences are SGHAT and FQNNGV.

At least ten counts were recorded for this clonotype. For a library built for alpha chains, this beta chain is a stray read; little rests on its size. The chain has TRBV5-4 and TRBJ1-1; possibly TRBD1 for D (6 bases). V lost 0 bases to trimming and J lost 0 bases, with 9 bases between them. In germline, CDR1 is SGHNT, CDR2 YYREEE (reference sequence). The CDR3 contains 15 residues. The CDR3 loop reads CASSLVAGVNTEAFF. CDR3 nucleotides: TGTGCCAGCAGCTTGGTCGCAGGGGTGAACACTGAAGCTTTCTTT.

This clonotype showed up many times. This beta chain slipped into a library made for alpha chains as a stray read, so its size is not meaningful. The V and J genes are TRBV19 and TRBJ1-5, with unresolved D. V was cut by 0 bases and J by 5 bases, with 11 bases left in between. CDR1 LNHDA and CDR2 SQIVND come from the germline V gene (reference sequence). The CDR3 is 15 residues long. In DNA, the CDR3 is TGTGCCAGTAGTATAGATTTTCGGACTTATCAGCCCCAGCATTTT. Protein product: CASSIDFRTYQPQHF.

This clonotype was detected many times. A library made for alpha chains picked up this beta chain off target, so its size means little. The chain recombines TRBV3-1 with TRBJ2-1; D possibly corresponds to TRBD2 (6 bases). Germline V CDR1 and CDR2: LGHDT, YNNKEL (reference sequence). The CDR3 totals 14 residues. Trimming pared 4 bases from V and 10 bases from J, leaving 17 bases between. The CDR3 here is CASSPSTISGEQFF. CDR3 bases: TGTGCCAGCAGCCCTTCAACTATTAGCGGCGAGCAGTTCTTC.

This clonotype occurred many times. Little can be read into the size of this beta chain, an off-target read in a library designed for alpha chains. This rearrangement joins TRBV24-1 to TRBJ2-1, with 12 positions matching TRBD1. There are 16 residues in the CDR3. After removal of 3 bases from V and 9 bases from J, the junction contained 8 bases not matched to a gene. Germline CDR1 and CDR2: KGHDR and SFDVKD. For the CDR3, the DNA is TGTGCCACCAGTGATCTCCGGGACAGGGGGCCGGGTGAGCAGTTCTTC. This codes for CATSDLRDRGPGEQFF.

This clonotype is deemed medium-sized. The library was designed around alpha chains, so this beta chain is a stray read whose abundance carries little weight. The chain joins TRBV30 to TRBJ1-3; D uncertain. The germline V gene has CDR1 GTSNPN and CDR2 SVGIG (reference sequence). V was trimmed by 5 bases and J by 4 bases, leaving 12 bases between them. The CDR3 runs 13 residues. CDR3 nucleotide sequence: TGTGCCTGGTCAATAGGAGGAGGAAACACCATATATTTT. Encoded protein: CAWSIGGGNTIYF.

Many counts were recorded for this clonotype. The size of this beta chain means little, since it is a stray read in a library made for alpha chains. V and J are TRBV7-3 and TRBJ2-2; D ambiguous. CDR1 and CDR2 from the germline V gene are SGHTA and FQGTGA. Trimming stripped 6 bases from V and 5 bases from J, with 10 bases between. CDR3 length: 13 residues. The CDR3 nucleotides read TGTGCCAGCAGTTATGAATTGACCGGGGAGCTGTTTTTT. This encodes CASSYELTGELFF.

In its sample, this clonotype was seen many times. This beta chain turned up in a library designed for alpha chains; as an off-target read, its abundance says little. The chain recombines TRBV5-1 with TRBJ1-2; D is unresolved. Trimming left V 1 base short and J 8 bases short, with 12 bases between. The V gene's germline CDR1 is SGHRS and CDR2 YFSETQ. The length of the CDR3 is 13 residues. CDR3 nucleotides: TGCGCCAGCAGCTTGAGGGAAGAGGGAGGCTACACCTTC. It translates to CASSLREEGGYTF.

This clonotype was counted ten times or more. With the library built for alpha chains, this beta chain is off target and its frequency is not meaningful. The chain joins TRBV7-9 to TRBJ2-1; D may be TRBD2 (5 bases). Germline V gene data show CDR1 as SEHNR and CDR2 as FQNEAQ (reference sequence). Trimming left V 5 bases short and J 7 bases short, with 12 bases between. The CDR3 is 13 amino acids. The CDR3 DNA reads TGTGCCAGCAGCCTGGACTGGGCGAATGAGCAGTTCTTC. This encodes CASSLDWANEQFF.

This clonotype was seen repeatedly, ten times or more. This beta chain appears as a stray read in a library generated for alpha chains; its size is not informative. V is TRBV6-5 and J is TRBJ2-7; 10 positions agree with TRBD2. Per germline, CDR1 MNHEY and CDR2 SVGAGI. The J segment lost 7 bases and the V segment lost 2 bases, leaving 5 bases of the junction unmatched. This CDR3 is 14 amino acids long. CDR3 bases: TGTGCCAGCAGTTACGGGACTAGCGAGGTTGAGCAGTACTTC. Translation gives CASSYGTSEVEQYF.

This clonotype has ten or more counts. As an off-target read in a library built for alpha chains, this beta chain has a frequency of little significance. The chain has TRBV29-1 and TRBJ2-5, with 9 bases aligning to TRBD2. The CDR3 is made up of 15 amino acids. Looked up from germline, CDR1 is SQVTM and CDR2 is ANQGSEA. Germline trimming cut 6 bases from V and 0 bases from J; bases unmatched to any gene: 8. The CDR3 bases are TGCAGCGTAGGTACTAGCGGGTCGTACCAAGAGACCCAGTACTTC. As protein: CSVGTSGSYQETQYF.

In the case of this clonotype: The library was designed around alpha chains, so this beta chain is a stray read whose abundance carries little weight. This chain links TRBV4-3 with TRBJ1-4, with D possibly TRBD1 on 5 matching bases. CDR3 length equals 16 residues. Germline loops: CDR1 LGHNA, CDR2 YSLEER. V was trimmed by 0 bases and J by 8 bases, leaving 16 bases between them. As DNA, the CDR3 is TGCGCCAGCAGCCAAGATTGGGCAGGGTTGTTAGAAAAACTGTTTTTT. This gives the protein CASSQDWAGLLEKLFF.

This clonotype was recorded at least ten times. The library was prepared for alpha chains; this beta chain is a stray read, so its frequency means little. The V and J genes are TRBV7-9 and TRBJ2-1, with D tentatively TRBD2 (5 bases). The ends were cut back, 1 base at V and 8 bases at J, with 21 bases in the middle. Germline V gene lookup returns CDR1 SEHNR and CDR2 FQNEAQ (reference sequence). The CDR3 totals 17 residues. As DNA, the CDR3 is TGTGCCAGCAGCTTAGTGGACTTAATGCGATTTTGGCATGAGCAGTTCTTC. Protein product: CASSLVDLMRFWHEQFF. The full variable domain, rest sourced from reference TRBV7-9 and TRBJ2-1, is DTGVSQNPRHKITKRGQNVTFRCDPISEHNRLYWYRQTLGQGPEFLTYFQNEAQLEKSRLLSDRFSAERPKGSFSTLEIQRTEQGDSAMYLCASSLVDLMRFWHEQFFGPGTRLTVL.

This clonotype has at least ten counts. The library was designed around alpha chains, so this beta chain is a stray read whose abundance carries little weight. V usage is TRBV10-3 and J usage is TRBJ2-1; D unresolved. V was trimmed by 5 bases and J by 0 bases, leaving 8 bases between them. Germline CDR1 and CDR2: ENHRY and SYGVKD. The CDR3 totals 14 residues. The CDR3 reads CAISSGSSYNEQFF. The CDR3 region has the DNA TGTGCCATCAGTTCCGGGTCCTCCTACAATGAGCAGTTCTTC.

This clonotype was seen ten or more times. This beta chain is an off-target read within a library intended for alpha chains, so its frequency means little. The chain employs TRBV5-1 and TRBJ2-2; D uncertain. The CDR3 is 15 amino acids. Germline V gene sequence: CDR1 SGHRS, CDR2 YFSETQ. V was clipped by 3 bases and J by 2 bases, with 11 bases between them. CDR3 loop: CASSSWARNTGELFF. The DNA for the CDR3 is TGCGCCAGCAGCTCCTGGGCCAGAAACACCGGGGAGCTGTTTTTT.

The sample holds many counts of this clonotype. This beta chain represents an off-target read in a library built for alpha chains; its size is of limited meaning. The chain has TRBV20-1 and TRBJ2-1; the D is unclear. This CDR3 region has 12 residues. Germline assignment: CDR1 DFQATT and CDR2 SNEGSKA (reference sequence). V was trimmed by 2 bases and J by 9 bases, leaving 11 bases between them. The CDR3 loop reads CSARRSEIEQFF. In nucleotides, the CDR3 is TGCAGTGCTAGACGTTCCGAGATTGAGCAGTTCTTC.

This clonotype was seen repeatedly, ten times or more. The size of this beta chain means little, since it is a stray read in a library made for alpha chains. The chain joins TRBV13 to TRBJ2-2, with 12 bases matching TRBD2. The CDR3 length is 17 residues. The V segment lost 5 bases and the J segment 3 bases; nucleotides outside the gene matches: 7. Germline lookup yields CDR1 PRHDT and CDR2 FYEKMQ (reference sequence). This CDR3 is CASSGSSGRAYTGELFF. The CDR3 DNA follows: TGTGCCAGCAGCGGGTCTAGCGGGAGGGCCTACACCGGGGAGCTGTTTTTT.

By proportion, this clonotype is medium-sized (0.01 to 0.1%). Little can be read into the size of this beta chain, an off-target read in a library designed for alpha chains. The gene calls are TRBV9 and TRBJ1-4; D is unresolved. Germline V gene lookup returns CDR1 SGDLS and CDR2 YYNGEE. V was clipped by 0 bases and J by 4 bases, with 16 bases between them. The CDR3 runs 17 residues. For the CDR3, the DNA is TGTGCCAGCAGCGTAGGGGCAGCATTGGGGAGTAATGAAAAACTGTTTTTT. It codes for CASSVGAALGSNEKLFF.

This clonotype was observed many times. The library was designed around alpha chains, so this beta chain is a stray read whose abundance carries little weight. This sequence joins TRBV28 and TRBJ2-7; tentative D call: TRBD2 (6 bases). Germline V gene lookup returns CDR1 MDHEN and CDR2 SYDVKM. V was clipped by 5 bases and J by 8 bases, with 13 bases between them. The CDR3 is 12 residues long. CDR3 in amino acids: CASSQPGLKQYF. The CDR3, as DNA: TGTGCCAGCAGTCAGCCGGGACTCAAGCAGTACTTC.

Ten or more counts support this clonotype. A library prepared for alpha chains yielded this beta chain as an off-target read; its size is of little meaning. The chain joins TRBV27 to TRBJ1-6; D is unresolved. Germline V gene lookup returns CDR1 MNHEY and CDR2 SMNVEV (reference sequence). This CDR3 spans 13 amino acids. Trimming left V 2 bases short and J 4 bases short, with 3 bases between. As DNA, the CDR3 is TGTGCCAGCAGTTTAGATTATAATTCACCCCTCCACTTT. Translated: CASSLDYNSPLHF.

This clonotype was picked up many times. This beta chain slipped into a library made for alpha chains as a stray read, so its size is not meaningful. The V and J genes are TRBV27 and TRBJ1-3; unclear D gene. The CDR3 contains 17 residues. Trimming shortened V by 4 bases and J by 0 bases, and 16 bases separated the two germline ends. In germline, CDR1 is MNHEY, CDR2 SMNVEV (reference sequence). The CDR3 spells CASSSPSSGLSGNTIYF. The CDR3 DNA sequence: TGTGCCAGCAGTTCTCCTTCCAGCGGACTCTCTGGAAACACCATATATTTT.

There are many counts of this clonotype. The library was prepared for alpha chains; this beta chain is a stray read, so its frequency means little. The rearrangement uses TRBV30 and TRBJ2-3, with TRBD1 identical over 7 bases. Germline CDR1 GTSNPN, CDR2 SVGIG (reference sequence). The CDR3 contains 14 residues. Germline trimming cut 2 bases from V and 4 bases from J; bases unmatched to any gene: 6. CDR3 in DNA: TGTGCCTGGAGTCCCTATGACAGGGCAGATACGCAGTATTTT. Its translation: CAWSPYDRADTQYF.